The 2 T cell receptor beta chains below were found in one sample sequenced in a study of blood T cell repertoires in COVID-19. Some clones are missing from TCRdb's copy, which holds only in-frame ones; the method was immunoSEQ multiplex PCR. The sample has just over 250,000 clones, approximately 87% seen once. Sequenced sample: peripheral blood. These receptors all come from a woman aged 45 to 65 with acute or convalescent COVID-19.

The genes are TRBV28 and TRBJ2-1, with 8 bases that match TRBD1. The CDR3 has 17 amino acids. J was trimmed by 4 bases and V by 2 bases; bases with no gene match: 10. Germline CDR1 MDHEN, CDR2 SYDVKM. The CDR3 DNA is TGTGCCAGCAGTTTAGAGGAAGGACAGGGAAGGTACAATGAGCAGTTCTTC. This translates into CASSLEEGQGRYNEQFF.

The chain recombines TRBV7-2 with TRBJ2-1; no reliable D call. The V and J ends lost 3 bases and 10 bases respectively, with 13 bases between them. CDR3 size: 13 residues. CDR1 and CDR2 from the germline V gene are SGHTA and FQGNSA. This CDR3 is CASSLSAIREQFF. The CDR3 bases are TGTGCCAGCAGCTTGTCCGCTATACGGGAGCAGTTCTTC.